These 14 T cell receptor beta chains came from one sample sequenced in a study of T cell responses to AZD1222 COVID-19 vaccine. Repertoires were generated with immunoSEQ multiplex PCR, while TCRdb's copy carries only in-frame clones and drops some. This table holds around 100,000 clones, about nine tenths found once. Source: peripheral blood, taken on day 0 of AZD1222 vaccination. The origin of the receptors is an adult in good health.

The chain employs TRBV7-6 and TRBJ1-4, with TRBD1 matching over 7 bases. V was pared by 5 bases and J by 7 bases, with 13 bases of the junction left unmatched. This CDR3 is 16 amino acids long. From germline, CDR1 is SGHVS and CDR2 FNYEAQ. CDR3 nucleotide sequence: TGTGCCAGCAGCGGACAACCCGGGACAGAAGGTGAAAAACTGTTTTTT. This encodes CASSGQPGTEGEKLFF.

This clone was detected once. This chain uses TRBV6-5 with TRBJ2-3; D remains ambiguous. V was cut by 6 bases and J by 2 bases, with 9 bases left in between. CDR3 size: 13 residues. Germline CDR1 reads MNHEY; CDR2 reads SVGAGI. The CDR3 region is CASSRSYTDTQYF. DNA for the CDR3: TGTGCCAGCAGCAGATCCTACACAGATACGCAGTATTTT.

The chain joins TRBV29-1 to TRBJ2-3, with D possibly TRBD1 on 6 matching bases. The CDR3 extends over 13 amino acids. Germline CDR1 and CDR2: SQVTM and ANQGSEA. Trimming cost V 6 bases and J 1 base, with 11 bases left between them. The CDR3 is CSVRGSRTDTQYF. The CDR3 nucleotides read TGCAGCGTGAGGGGGAGCCGCACAGATACGCAGTATTTT.

The chain recombines TRBV18 with TRBJ2-1; 8 bases agree with TRBD1. Trimming took 3 bases from V and 12 from J; bases not matched to a gene: 4. Per the germline V gene, CDR1 is KGHSH and CDR2 is LQKENI. The CDR3 contains 12 residues. CDR3 nucleotides: TGTGCCAGCTCACCCGAACAGGGGGTGCAGTTCTTC. It specifies CASSPEQGVQFF. The full variable domain, with the rest looked up from reference TRBV18 and TRBJ2-1, is NAGVMQNPRHLVRRRGQEARLRCSPMKGHSHVYWYRQLPEEGLKFMVYLQKENIIDESGMPKERFSAEFPKEGPSILRIQQVVRGDSAAYFCASSPEQGVQFFGPGTRLTVL.

The rearrangement links TRBV7-9 to TRBJ1-4, with unresolved D. Germline V gene lookup returns CDR1 SEHNR and CDR2 FQNEAQ (reference sequence). The CDR3 is 14 residues long. The V gene lost 7 bases and the J gene lost 4 bases, with 13 bases spanning the gap. The CDR3 protein is CASTHGQLNEKLFF. CDR3 in DNA: TGTGCCAGCACCCACGGGCAGCTTAATGAAAAACTGTTTTTT.

The gene calls are TRBV28 and TRBJ1-2; TRBD1 agrees at 8 bases. The V gene end was trimmed by 2 bases and the J gene end by 7 bases; junction bases not matched to a gene: 3. The germline V gene encodes CDR1 MDHEN and CDR2 SYDVKM. The CDR3 runs to 13 residues. CDR3 coding DNA: TGTGCCAGCAGTTTAGGGACAGGATTTGGCTACACCTTC. Its translation is CASSLGTGFGYTF.

The genes are TRBV19 and TRBJ1-1; the D gene is possibly TRBD1 (6 bases). CDR3 length: 17 amino acids. V was cut by 1 base and J by 0 bases, with 15 bases left in between. Per germline, CDR1 LNHDA and CDR2 SQIVND (reference sequence). DNA for the CDR3: TGTGCCAGTAGTATAGGTACAGGGTTGTGGGTGAACACTGAAGCTTTCTTT. Translation: CASSIGTGLWVNTEAFF.

This clone was picked up one time. The chain is built from TRBV29-1 and TRBJ1-2; TRBD1 agrees at 10 bases. The CDR3 sequence is 12 residues long. The ends lost 5 bases at V and 5 bases at J; junction bases unmatched: 2. The germline V gene has CDR1 SQVTM and CDR2 ANQGSEA. The CDR3 coding sequence is TGCAGCGTTCGGGACAGGGGATATGGCTACACCTTC. This codes for CSVRDRGYGYTF.

The genes are TRBV24-1 and TRBJ1-1, with D possibly being TRBD1 (5 bases). Germline V gene data show CDR1 as KGHDR and CDR2 as SFDVKD. CDR3 size: 14 residues. V gave up 7 bases and J gave up 5 bases, with 16 bases separating them. The CDR3: CATRGTGEGTEAFF. CDR3 DNA: TGTGCCACCAGGGGTACGGGGGAAGGGACTGAAGCTTTCTTT.

The chain carries TRBV5-5 and TRBJ1-5, with a possible D match to TRBD1 (6 bases). Trimming left V 1 base short and J 4 bases short, with 12 bases between. This CDR3 has 15 residues. Germline assignment: CDR1 SGHKS and CDR2 YYEKEE (reference sequence). The CDR3 reads CASSLSRGVNQPQHF. CDR3 sequence (DNA): TGTGCCAGCAGCTTGTCCAGGGGTGTGAATCAGCCCCAGCATTTT.

The chain carries TRBV5-6 and TRBJ2-7; 9 nucleotides align to TRBD2. Germline V gene lookup returns CDR1 SGHDT and CDR2 YYEEEE. The junction had 6 bases not matched to a gene; V was cut back by 3 bases and J by 5 bases. This CDR3 has 14 residues. The CDR3 loop is CASSWGAGGNEQYF. As DNA, the CDR3 is TGTGCCAGCAGCTGGGGAGCGGGAGGCAACGAGCAGTACTTC.

This chain connects TRBV7-9 to TRBJ2-2; a possible D gene is TRBD2 (5 bases). Deletions cut 5 bases from V and 1 base from J, with 14 bases between. The CDR3 has 16 residues. The germline CDR1 and CDR2 sequences are SEHNR and FQNEAQ (reference sequence). CDR3 protein: CASSPRAGLNTGELFF. In DNA, the CDR3 is TGTGCCAGCAGCCCTCGGGCTGGACTGAACACCGGGGAGCTGTTTTTT.

The rearrangement uses TRBV7-3 and TRBJ2-3, with D uncertain. Between the trimmed V and J ends, which lost 2 bases and 9 bases, there was a span of 12 bases. Germline-derived CDR1 and CDR2 are SGHTA and FQGTGA. The CDR3 has 13 residues. The CDR3 here is CASSLEAQSTQYF. The DNA for the CDR3 is TGTGCCAGCAGCTTAGAGGCCCAATCCACGCAGTATTTT.

The sample holds one count of this clone. The rearrangement uses TRBV18 and TRBJ2-2, with 7 bases fitting TRBD1. CDR3 length: 15 residues. Trimming removed 5 bases from V and 2 bases from J; junction bases left unmatched: 5. Germline lookup yields CDR1 KGHSH and CDR2 LQKENI. The CDR3 bases are TGTGCCAGCTCAAGACAGGGCCCCAACACCGGGGAGCTGTTTTTT. Amino acids: CASSRQGPNTGELFF. Full variable domain (rest looked up from reference TRBV18 and TRBJ2-2): NAGVMQNPRHLVRRRGQEARLRCSPMKGHSHVYWYRQLPEEGLKFMVYLQKENIIDESGMPKERFSAEFPKEGPSILRIQQVVRGDSAAYFCASSRQGPNTGELFFGEGSRLTVL.